The source of this T cell receptor beta chain is a study of blood T cell repertoires in COVID-19. Study overall: The United States, Italy and Spain were the sources of the acute and convalescent COVID-19 samples. Nucleic acid was either cDNA or gDNA, and it came from T cells, B-cell-depleted T cells, or PBMCs.

This clone was found once. As processed by the authors: Quantification of nucleated cells was approximated via reference gene primer amplification. Only in-frame clones appear in the TCRdb table, and some are missing; sequencing was by immunoSEQ multiplex PCR. The V and J calls and clone size were taken over from that table, and D and trimming were inferred from the DNA. The sample records about 74,000 clones, about four fifths being singletons. Per germline, CDR1 MGHDK and CDR2 SYGVNS. This CDR3 has 14 amino acids. The ends lost 5 bases at V and 2 bases at J; junction bases unmatched: 6. This chain joins TRBV25-1 and TRBJ2-7; 7 nucleotides line up with TRBD2. The receptor was derived from a man aged 70-80 years with acute or convalescent COVID-19. The sample consisted of peripheral blood. In nucleotides, the CDR3 is TGTGCCAGCAGTCTCGGGAGGTGGGCCTACGAGCAGTACTTC. It is translated as CASSLGRWAYEQYF.